The sequence of this T cell receptor (beta chain) was determined in a study of cytomegalovirus exposure and HLA in healthy donors. The overall study: The approximately 120 validation repertoires matched the approximately 700 first-cohort repertoires in platform, a later analysis reported.

CDR3 length equals 13 residues. V was clipped by 5 bases and J by 4 bases, with 11 bases between them. Germline lookup yields CDR1 MNHEY and CDR2 SVGAGI. Generated by immunoSEQ multiplex PCR, the TCRdb table keeps only in-frame clones and is missing some. The sample comprises approximately 160,000 clones, roughly 90% of which are singletons, and 4.5% to 7% rests with the top ten. Sequences were obtained from PBMCs. The chain has TRBV6-5 and TRBJ1-2; unclear D gene. The clonotype was recovered from a woman in her twenties or thirties in good health and CMV-seronegative. In DNA, the CDR3 is TGTGCCAGCAGTCCAGGACGGCTCTATGGCTACACCTTC. Residues: CASSPGRLYGYTF.